These 5 T cell receptor beta chains share one sample of origin, sequenced in a study of identifying expanded T cells in peripheral blood (dated by TCRdb to about 2019). The library was generated by the immunoSEQ multiplex PCR assay. Entries here come from immuneACCESS through TCRdb and include only in-frame sequences with V and J called. Some clones fail to appear in such tables; in the studies checked, an unresolved V gene covers under half of the shortfall, and the cause of the remainder is unknown. Across this sample there are about 94,000 clones, with roughly 88% seen only once. The ten biggest clones cover approximately 6% of the sample. Sequencing used blood. These TCRs come from a person aged 18 to 70 in good health.

The chain combines TRBV4-1 with TRBJ2-2, with 8 nucleotides matching TRBD1. This CDR3 has 16 amino acids. CDR1 and CDR2 from the germline V gene are MGHRA and YSYEKL. V lost 4 bases and J lost 1; bases outside the gene matches: 5. CDR3 nucleotide sequence: TGCGCCAGCAGCCGAAACAGGGGGAGGAACACCGGGGAGCTGTTTTTT. Residues: CASSRNRGRNTGELFF.

The rearrangement joins TRBV18 to TRBJ1-2; the D is unclear. With 2 bases removed from V and 9 bases from J, the gap between germline ends came to 13 bases. CDR3 length: 13 residues. Germline CDR1 is KGHSH and CDR2 is LQKENI. CDR3 bases: TGTGCCAGCTCACCAATGTCGGCAGCCCGCTACACCTTC. As protein: CASSPMSAARYTF. The variable domain in full, completed from reference TRBV18 and TRBJ1-2, reads NAGVMQNPRHLVRRRGQEARLRCSPMKGHSHVYWYRQLPEEGLKFMVYLQKENIIDESGMPKERFSAEFPKEGPSILRIQQVVRGDSAAYFCASSPMSAARYTFGSGTRLTVV.

This clone was detected a few times. This chain connects TRBV7-8 to TRBJ2-7; 9 positions agree with TRBD1. This CDR3 comprises 14 residues. Trimming at V came to 7 bases and at J to 4 bases, leaving 8 bases not matched to a gene. The germline CDR1 and CDR2 sequences are SGHVS and FQNEAQ. The CDR3 loop reads CASKKTGGPYEQYF. CDR3 nucleotides: TGTGCCAGCAAAAAAACAGGGGGCCCGTACGAGCAGTACTTC.

The rearrangement joins TRBV9 to TRBJ1-2; maybe TRBD1 (6 bases). The CDR3 contains 15 residues. The V and J ends lost 5 bases and 5 bases respectively, with 19 bases between them. The V gene's germline CDR1 is SGDLS and CDR2 YYNGEE. CDR3 residues: CASSKTAGVDYGYTF. For the CDR3, the DNA is TGTGCCAGCAGTAAAACGGCAGGGGTGGATTATGGCTACACCTTC.

This clone was recorded a few times. The chain employs TRBV5-1 and TRBJ2-7, with D maybe TRBD1 (5 bases). The V end was cut by 5 bases, the J end by 2 bases, with 14 bases between. This CDR3 has 14 amino acids. Germline V gives CDR1 SGHRS, CDR2 YFSETQ. DNA of the CDR3: TGCGCCAGCAGGAGAGACAGAAAAGCCTACGAGCAGTACTTC. Translated: CASRRDRKAYEQYF. Filled out from reference TRBV5-1 and TRBJ2-7, the complete variable domain reads KAGVTQTPRYLIKTRGQQVTLSCSPISGHRSVSWYQQTPGQGLQFLFEYFSETQRNKGNFPGRFSGRQFSNSRSEMNVSTLELGDSALYLCASRRDRKAYEQYFGPGTRLTVT.